This T cell receptor (beta chain) stems from a study of OX40 agonist ivuxolimab in advanced cancers. General observations from the study: Normalized T-cell clonal expansion was also low in some nonresponders. Averaged across samples, CD8+ T cells carried more expanded clones than CD4+ did.

Clones were sequenced by immunoSEQ multiplex PCR, and TCRdb holds only the in-frame ones, with some missing. The sample holds around 70,000 clones, around 83% seen once. Concerning this clone itself: Its antigen remains unknown.

CDR1 and CDR2 from the germline V gene are SNHLY and FYNNEI. CDR3 length: 14 residues. Trimming removed 5 bases from V and 7 bases from J; junction bases left unmatched: 7. V and J are TRBV2 and TRBJ1-2; 10 nucleotides line up with TRBD1. The sequences come from CD4+ or CD8+ T cells sorted from blood, collected in a trial of the OX40 agonist ivuxolimab. The receptor was derived from an adult with an advanced solid tumor such as melanoma, head and neck, liver or kidney cancer. The CDR3 loop reads CASSKDRGSAGYTF. The CDR3 nucleotides are TGTGCCAGCAGTAAGGACAGGGGGTCGGCTGGCTACACCTTC.